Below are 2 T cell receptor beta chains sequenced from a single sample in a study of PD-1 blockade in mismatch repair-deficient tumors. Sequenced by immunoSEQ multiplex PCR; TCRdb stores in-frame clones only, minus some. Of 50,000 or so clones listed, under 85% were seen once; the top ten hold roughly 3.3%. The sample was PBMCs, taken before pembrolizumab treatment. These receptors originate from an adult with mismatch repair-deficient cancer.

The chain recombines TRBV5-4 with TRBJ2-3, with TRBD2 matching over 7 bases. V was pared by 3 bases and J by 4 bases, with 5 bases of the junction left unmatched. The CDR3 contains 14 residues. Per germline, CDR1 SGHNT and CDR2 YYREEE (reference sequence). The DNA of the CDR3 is TGTGCCAGCAGCTGGACTAGTCAGTCAGATACGCAGTATTTT. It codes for CASSWTSQSDTQYF.

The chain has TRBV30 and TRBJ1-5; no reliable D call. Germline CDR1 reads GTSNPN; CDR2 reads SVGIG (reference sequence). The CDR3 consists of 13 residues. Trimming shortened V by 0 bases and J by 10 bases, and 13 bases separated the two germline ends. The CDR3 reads CAWSVNIREPQHF. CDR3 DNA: TGTGCCTGGAGTGTAAATATAAGGGAACCCCAGCATTTT. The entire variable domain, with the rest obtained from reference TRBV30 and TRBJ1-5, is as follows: SQTIHQWPATLVQPVGSPLSLECTVEGTSNPNLYWYRQAAGRGLQLLFYSVGIGQISSEVPQNLSASRPQDRQFILSSKKLLLSDSGFYLCAWSVNIREPQHFGDGTRLSIL.